The 5 T cell receptor beta chains below all came from one sample that was sequenced in a study of patients and donors after allogeneic stem cell transplantation. TCRdb recomputed calls from the RT-PCR reads with MiXCR, one row per CDR3 protein. This table holds 400,000 to 500,000 distinct CDR3 sequences, approximately 16% found once. Sequencing was carried out using blood, either unsorted or a sorted T cell fraction (not recorded which). These receptors originate from a human donor who was either an allogeneic HSCT recipient or a stem cell or donor lymphocyte infusion donor (not recorded which). It is not recorded whose cells these are; they may come from a transplant donor.

As for this clonotype: Being one base from a much bigger clone, this may be a read error. The chain combines TRBV12-3 or TRBV12-4 with TRBJ2-2; 8 bases align to TRBD1. The CDR3 consists of 15 residues. CDR3 sequence (DNA): TGTACCAGCACTCCGACAGGGGCGAACACCGGGGAGCTGTTTTTT. The encoded protein is CTSTPTGANTGELFF.

This chain connects TRBV21-1 to TRBJ1-1; TRBD1, as called in the table, went unchecked against the DNA. TRBV21-1 is an annotated pseudogene. CDR3 length: 16 residues. CDR3 bases: TGTGCCGCCCCTGTGGGGAGGCCCGGGTGCAACACTGAAGCTTTCTTT. Residues: CAAPVGRPGCNTEAFF.

In its sample, this clonotype was seen a few times. V gene TRBV11-2 combines with J gene TRBJ1-5, with TRBD1 identical over 7 bases. The J segment lost 6 bases and the V segment lost 5 bases, leaving 7 bases of the junction unmatched. Germline CDR1 reads SGHAT; CDR2 reads FQNNGV. This CDR3 region has 14 residues. CDR3 loop: CASSMNRGSQPQHF. CDR3 sequence (DNA): TGTGCCAGCAGCATGAACAGGGGTAGTCAGCCCCAGCATTTT.

This clonotype was counted only a few times. The chain recombines TRBV29-1 with TRBJ1-2, with 8 bases identical to TRBD1. CDR1 SQVTM and CDR2 ANQGSEA come from the germline V gene. The junction had 9 bases not matched to a gene; V was cut back by 6 bases and J by 3 bases. The CDR3 sequence is 14 residues long. Here the CDR3 reads CSVDGDRRDYGYTF. CDR3 nucleotides: TGCAGCGTCGATGGGGACAGGAGGGACTATGGCTACACCTTC.

This clonotype turned up a few times. The genes are TRBV29-1 and TRBJ2-3; TRBD1 or TRBD2 may be the D gene (5 bases each). The germline gives CDR1 SQVTM, CDR2 ANQGSEA. The CDR3 totals 12 residues. V was pared by 1 base and J by 5 bases, with 7 bases between. The CDR3 nucleotides read TGCAGCGTTGAAGCGGGGCTAGATACGCAGTATTTT. Translated, it gives CSVEAGLDTQYF.